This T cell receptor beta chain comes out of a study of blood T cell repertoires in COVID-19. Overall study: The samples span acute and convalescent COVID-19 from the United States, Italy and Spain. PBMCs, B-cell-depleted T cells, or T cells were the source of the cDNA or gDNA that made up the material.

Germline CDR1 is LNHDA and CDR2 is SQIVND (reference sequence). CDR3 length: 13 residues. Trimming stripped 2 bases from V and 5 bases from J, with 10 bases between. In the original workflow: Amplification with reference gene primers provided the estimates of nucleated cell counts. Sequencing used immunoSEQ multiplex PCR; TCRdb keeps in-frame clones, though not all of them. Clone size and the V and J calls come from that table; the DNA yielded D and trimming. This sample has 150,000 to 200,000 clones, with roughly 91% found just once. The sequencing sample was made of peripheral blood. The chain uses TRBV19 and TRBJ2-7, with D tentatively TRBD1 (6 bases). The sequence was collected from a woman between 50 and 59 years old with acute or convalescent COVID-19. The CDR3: CASSISQGNEQYF. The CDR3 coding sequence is TGTGCCAGTAGTATAAGTCAGGGGAACGAGCAGTACTTC.